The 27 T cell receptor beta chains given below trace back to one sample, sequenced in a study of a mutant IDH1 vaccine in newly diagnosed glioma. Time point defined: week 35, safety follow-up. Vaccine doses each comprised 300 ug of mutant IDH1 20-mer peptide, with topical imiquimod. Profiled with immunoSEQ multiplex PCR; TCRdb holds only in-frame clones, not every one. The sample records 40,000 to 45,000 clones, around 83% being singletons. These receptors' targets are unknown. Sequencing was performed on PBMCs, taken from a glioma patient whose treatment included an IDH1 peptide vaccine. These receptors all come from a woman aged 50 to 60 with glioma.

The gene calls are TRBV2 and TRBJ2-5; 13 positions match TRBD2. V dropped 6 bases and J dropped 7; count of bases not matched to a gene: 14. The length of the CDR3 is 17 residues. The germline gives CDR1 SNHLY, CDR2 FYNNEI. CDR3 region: CASRVELAGGPTVTQYF. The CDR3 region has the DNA TGTGCCAGCAGGGTGGAACTAGCGGGGGGGCCCACCGTGACCCAGTACTTC.

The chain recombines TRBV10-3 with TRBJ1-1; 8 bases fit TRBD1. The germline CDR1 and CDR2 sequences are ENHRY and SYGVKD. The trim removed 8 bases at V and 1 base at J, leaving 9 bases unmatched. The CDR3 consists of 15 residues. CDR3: CAIAITGGPNTEAFF. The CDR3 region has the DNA TGTGCCATCGCAATAACAGGGGGGCCGAACACTGAAGCTTTCTTT.

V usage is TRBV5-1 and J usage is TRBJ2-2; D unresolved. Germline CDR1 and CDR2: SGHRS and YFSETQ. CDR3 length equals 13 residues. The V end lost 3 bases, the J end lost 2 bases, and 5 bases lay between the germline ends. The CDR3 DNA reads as TGCGCCAGCAGCTCGGAAAACACCGGGGAGCTGTTTTTT. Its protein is CASSSENTGELFF.

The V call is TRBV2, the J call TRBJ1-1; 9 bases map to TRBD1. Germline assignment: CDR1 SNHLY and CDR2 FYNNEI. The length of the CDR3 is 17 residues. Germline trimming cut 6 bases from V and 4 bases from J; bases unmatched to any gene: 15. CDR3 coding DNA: TGTGCCAGCAGGCATGACAGGGGGAGTAGGCTAGGCACTGAAGCTTTCTTT. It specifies CASRHDRGSRLGTEAFF.

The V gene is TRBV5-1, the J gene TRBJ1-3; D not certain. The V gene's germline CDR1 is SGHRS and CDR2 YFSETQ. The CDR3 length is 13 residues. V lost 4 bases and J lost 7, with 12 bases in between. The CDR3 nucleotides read TGCGCCAGCAGCAGGGAAGGGAGCAACACCATATATTTT. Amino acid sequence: CASSREGSNTIYF.

The CDR3 sequence: CASSGRLAGLETQYF. CDR3 coding DNA: TGTGCCAGCAGTGGACGACTAGCGGGGCTCGAGACCCAGTACTTC. This chain connects TRBV2 to TRBJ2-5; 11 bases agree with TRBD2. From germline, CDR1 is SNHLY and CDR2 FYNNEI. Trimming removed 4 bases from V and 5 bases from J; junction bases left unmatched: 6. CDR3 length: 15 residues.

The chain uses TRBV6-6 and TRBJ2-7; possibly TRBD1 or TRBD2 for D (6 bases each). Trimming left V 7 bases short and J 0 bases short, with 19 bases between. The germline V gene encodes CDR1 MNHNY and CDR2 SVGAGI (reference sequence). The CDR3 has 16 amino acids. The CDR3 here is CASIRGGTLSSYEQYF. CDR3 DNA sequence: TGTGCCAGCATTAGAGGGGGGACCTTGAGCTCCTACGAGCAGTACTTC.

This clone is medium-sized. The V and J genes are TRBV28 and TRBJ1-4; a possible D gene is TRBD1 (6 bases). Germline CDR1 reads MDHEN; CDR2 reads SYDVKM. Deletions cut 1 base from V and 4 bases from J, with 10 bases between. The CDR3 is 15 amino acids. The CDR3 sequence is CASSLLGGVNEKLFF. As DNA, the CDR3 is TGTGCCAGCAGTTTATTAGGGGGGGTTAATGAAAAACTGTTTTTT.

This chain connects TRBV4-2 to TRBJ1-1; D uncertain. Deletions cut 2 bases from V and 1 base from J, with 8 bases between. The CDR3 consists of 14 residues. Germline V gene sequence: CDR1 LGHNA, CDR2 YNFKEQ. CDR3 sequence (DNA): TGTGCCAGCAGCCAATCCAGGAGGAACACTGAAGCTTTCTTT. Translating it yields CASSQSRRNTEAFF.

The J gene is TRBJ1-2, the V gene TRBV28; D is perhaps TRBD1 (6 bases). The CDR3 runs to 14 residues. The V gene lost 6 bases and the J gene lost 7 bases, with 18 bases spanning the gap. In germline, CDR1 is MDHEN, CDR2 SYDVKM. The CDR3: CASSDRTPGVGYTF. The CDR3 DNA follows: TGTGCCAGCAGCGACAGGACCCCTGGGGTTGGCTACACCTTC.

CDR3 in amino acids: CASSPNFSYEQYF. For the CDR3, the DNA is TGTGCCAGTAGTCCGAATTTTTCCTACGAGCAGTACTTC. V and J are TRBV19 and TRBJ2-7; D remains unclear. V was clipped by 5 bases and J by 1 base, with 9 bases between them. Germline assignment: CDR1 LNHDA and CDR2 SQIVND (reference sequence). This CDR3 spans 13 amino acids.

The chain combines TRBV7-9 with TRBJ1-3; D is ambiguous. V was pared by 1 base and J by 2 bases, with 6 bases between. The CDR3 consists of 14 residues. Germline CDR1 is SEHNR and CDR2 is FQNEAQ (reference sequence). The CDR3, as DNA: TGTGCCAGCAGCTTAGTGACACCTGGAAACACCATATATTTT. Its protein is CASSLVTPGNTIYF.

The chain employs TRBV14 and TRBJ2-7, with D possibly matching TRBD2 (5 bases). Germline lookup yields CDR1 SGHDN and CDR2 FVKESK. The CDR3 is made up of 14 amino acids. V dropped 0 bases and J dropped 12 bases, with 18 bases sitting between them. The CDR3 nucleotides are TGTGCCAGCAGCCAAGATCCCCGGTTTCATGGGAGGTACTTC. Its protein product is CASSQDPRFHGRYF.

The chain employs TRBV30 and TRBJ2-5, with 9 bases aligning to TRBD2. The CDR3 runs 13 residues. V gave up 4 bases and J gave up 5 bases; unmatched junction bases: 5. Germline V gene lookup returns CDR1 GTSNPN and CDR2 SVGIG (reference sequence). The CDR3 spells CAWNGGGAETQYF. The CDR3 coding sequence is TGTGCCTGGAACGGCGGGGGGGCCGAGACCCAGTACTTC.

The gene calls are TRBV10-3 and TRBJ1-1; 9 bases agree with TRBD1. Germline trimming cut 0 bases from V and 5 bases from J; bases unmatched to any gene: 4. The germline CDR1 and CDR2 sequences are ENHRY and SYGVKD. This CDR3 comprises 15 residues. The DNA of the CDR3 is TGTGCCATCAGTGAGTCCGGACAGGGGCGGACTGAAGCTTTCTTT. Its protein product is CAISESGQGRTEAFF.

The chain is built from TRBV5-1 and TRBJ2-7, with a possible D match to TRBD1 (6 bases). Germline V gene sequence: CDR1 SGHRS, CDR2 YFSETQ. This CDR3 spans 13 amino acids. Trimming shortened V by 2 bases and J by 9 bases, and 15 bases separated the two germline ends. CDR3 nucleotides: TGCGCCAGCAGCTTAGGCGACAGGACGAGGCAGTACTTC. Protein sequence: CASSLGDRTRQYF.

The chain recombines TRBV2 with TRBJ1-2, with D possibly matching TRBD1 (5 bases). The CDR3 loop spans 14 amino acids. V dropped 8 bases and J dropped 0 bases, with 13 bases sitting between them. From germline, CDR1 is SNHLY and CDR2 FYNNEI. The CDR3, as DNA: TGTGCCAGCTCCTCAGACAGCACTAACTATGGCTACACCTTC. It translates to CASSSDSTNYGYTF.

In nucleotides, the CDR3 is TGCAGCGTTGATGCAGGGCTGGGTGGCTACACCTTC. Encoded protein: CSVDAGLGGYTF. This rearrangement joins TRBV29-1 to TRBJ1-2; a possible D gene is TRBD1 (5 bases). Looked up from germline, CDR1 is SQVTM and CDR2 is ANQGSEA. The ends were cut back, 3 bases at V and 7 bases at J, with 12 bases in the middle. This CDR3 has 12 residues.

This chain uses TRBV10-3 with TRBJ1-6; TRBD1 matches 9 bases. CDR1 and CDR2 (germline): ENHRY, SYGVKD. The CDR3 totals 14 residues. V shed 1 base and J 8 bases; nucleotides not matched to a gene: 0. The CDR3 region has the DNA TGTGCCATCAGTGAGTGGACAGGGGATTCACCCCTCCACTTT. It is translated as CAISEWTGDSPLHF.

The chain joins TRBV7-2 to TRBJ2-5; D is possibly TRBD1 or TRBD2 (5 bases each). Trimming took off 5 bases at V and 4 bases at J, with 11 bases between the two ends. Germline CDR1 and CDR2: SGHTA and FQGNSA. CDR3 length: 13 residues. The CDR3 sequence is CASSPGPRETQYF. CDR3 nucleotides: TGTGCCAGCAGCCCGGGACCGAGAGAGACCCAGTACTTC.

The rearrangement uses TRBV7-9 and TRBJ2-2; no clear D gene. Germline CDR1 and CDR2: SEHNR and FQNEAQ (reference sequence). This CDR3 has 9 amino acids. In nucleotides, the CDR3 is TGTGCTGGTGCGGGGGAGCTGTTTTTT. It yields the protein CAGAGELFF.

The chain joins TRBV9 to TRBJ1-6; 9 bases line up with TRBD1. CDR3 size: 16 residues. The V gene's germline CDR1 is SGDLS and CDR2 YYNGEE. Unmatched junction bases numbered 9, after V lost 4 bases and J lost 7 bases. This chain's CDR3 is CASSTDRGVKNSPLHF. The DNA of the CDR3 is TGTGCCAGCAGCACCGACAGGGGGGTGAAGAATTCACCCCTCCACTTT.

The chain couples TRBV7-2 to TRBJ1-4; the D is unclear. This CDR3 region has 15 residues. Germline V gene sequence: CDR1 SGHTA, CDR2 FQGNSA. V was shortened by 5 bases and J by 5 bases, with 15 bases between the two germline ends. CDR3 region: CASSPKAGLNEKLFF. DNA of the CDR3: TGTGCCAGCAGCCCTAAGGCGGGCTTAAATGAAAAACTGTTTTTT.

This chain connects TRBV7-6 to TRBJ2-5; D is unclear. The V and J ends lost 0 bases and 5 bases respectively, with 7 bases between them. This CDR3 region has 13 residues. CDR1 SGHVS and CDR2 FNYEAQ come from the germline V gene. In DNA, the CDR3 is TGTGCCAGCAGCTTAGCGGGGATGGAGACCCAGTACTTC. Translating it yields CASSLAGMETQYF.

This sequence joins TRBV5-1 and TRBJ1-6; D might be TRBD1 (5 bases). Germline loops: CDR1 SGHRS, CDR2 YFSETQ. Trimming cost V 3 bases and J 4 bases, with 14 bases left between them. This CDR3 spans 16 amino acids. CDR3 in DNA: TGCGCCAGCAGCTCTGGGGGGGGAGGGTATAATTCACCCCTCCACTTT. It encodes CASSSGGGGYNSPLHF.

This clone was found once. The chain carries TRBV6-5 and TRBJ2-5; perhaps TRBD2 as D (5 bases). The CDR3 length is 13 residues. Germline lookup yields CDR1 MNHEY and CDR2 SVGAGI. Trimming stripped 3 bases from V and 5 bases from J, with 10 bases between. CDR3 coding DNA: TGTGCCAGCAGTTATGTGACGGGGGAGACCCAGTACTTC. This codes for CASSYVTGETQYF.

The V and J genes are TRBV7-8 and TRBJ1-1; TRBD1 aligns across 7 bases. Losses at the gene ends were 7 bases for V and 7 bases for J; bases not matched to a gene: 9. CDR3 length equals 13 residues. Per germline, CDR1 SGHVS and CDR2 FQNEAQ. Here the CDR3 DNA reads TGTGCCAGCAACCCTACAGGGGTTGGTGAAGCTTTCTTT. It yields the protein CASNPTGVGEAFF.